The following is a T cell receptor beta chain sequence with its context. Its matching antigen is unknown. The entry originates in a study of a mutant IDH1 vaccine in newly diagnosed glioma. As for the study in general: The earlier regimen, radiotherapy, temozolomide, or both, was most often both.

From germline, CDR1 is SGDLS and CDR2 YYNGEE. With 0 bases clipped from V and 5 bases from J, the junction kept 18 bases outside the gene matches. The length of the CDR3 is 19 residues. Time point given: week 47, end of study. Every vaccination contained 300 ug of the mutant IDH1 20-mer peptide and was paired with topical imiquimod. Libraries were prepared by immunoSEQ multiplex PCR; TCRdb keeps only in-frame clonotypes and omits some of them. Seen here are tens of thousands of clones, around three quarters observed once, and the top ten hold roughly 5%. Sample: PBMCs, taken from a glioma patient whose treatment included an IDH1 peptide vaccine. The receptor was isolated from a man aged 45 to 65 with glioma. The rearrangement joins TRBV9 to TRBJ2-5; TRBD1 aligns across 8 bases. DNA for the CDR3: TGTGCCAGCAGCGTAGATCCCCTTGACAGGGGAGTTAGATGGGAGACCCAGTACTTC. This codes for CASSVDPLDRGVRWETQYF.